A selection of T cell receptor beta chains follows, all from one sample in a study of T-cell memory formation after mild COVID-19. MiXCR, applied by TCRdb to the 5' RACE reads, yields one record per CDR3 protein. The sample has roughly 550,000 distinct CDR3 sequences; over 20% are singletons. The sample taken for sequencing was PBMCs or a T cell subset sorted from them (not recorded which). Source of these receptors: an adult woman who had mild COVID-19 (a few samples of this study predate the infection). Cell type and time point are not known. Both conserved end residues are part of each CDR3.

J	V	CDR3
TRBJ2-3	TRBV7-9	CATRWGPGTDTQYF
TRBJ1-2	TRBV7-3	CASSKGGEDGYTF
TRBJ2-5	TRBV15	CATSRDRAGGGETQYF
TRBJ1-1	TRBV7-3	CASSLASVGEAFF
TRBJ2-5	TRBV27	CASSEQGPGTQYF
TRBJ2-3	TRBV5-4	CASSFLGPDTQYF
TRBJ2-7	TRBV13	CASSSGRGTVDEQYF
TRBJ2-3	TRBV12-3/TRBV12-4	CASSRRTSGVVDTQYF
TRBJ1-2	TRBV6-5	CASSRTGTVYGYTF
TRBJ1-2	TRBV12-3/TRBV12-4	CASSFLGGLGYTF
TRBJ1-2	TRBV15	CATRSQPRYGYTF
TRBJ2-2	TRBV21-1	CASSKGGTGELFF
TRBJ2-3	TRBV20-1	CSAPLSGDLADTQYF
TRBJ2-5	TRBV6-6	CASSPARGETQYF
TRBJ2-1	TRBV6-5	CASSYAGTSGSEQFF
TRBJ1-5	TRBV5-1	CATTQRTVNNQPQHF
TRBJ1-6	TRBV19	CASTLLGTENSPLHF
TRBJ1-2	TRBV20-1	CSAIDPRQGDDGYTF
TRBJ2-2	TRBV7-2	CASSFGFGQTGELFF
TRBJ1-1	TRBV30	CAWSGTFVGSEAFF